This T cell receptor (beta chain) derives from a study of radiotherapy plus CTLA-4 blockade in lung cancer. Of note for this clone: What it recognizes is unknown.

Study-level results: There was expansion of tumor-derived TCR clones in blood after radiotherapy plus ipilimumab. Early clone dynamics of blood T cells, plus interferon-beta, reportedly predicted response best.

Clones were read by immunoSEQ multiplex PCR, and TCRdb kept only the in-frame ones, dropping some. The repertoire holds more than 40,000 clones, with 75% to 85% as singletons. Those with chemo-refractory metastatic non-small-cell lung cancer were treated with focal radiation combined with CTLA-4 blockade using ipilimumab. Looked up from germline, CDR1 is LGHNA and CDR2 is YSLEER. V was clipped by 3 bases and J by 3 bases; unmatched bases: 5. This CDR3 contains 15 residues. The V gene is TRBV4-3, the J gene TRBJ2-7, with TRBD2 identical over 10 bases. Sample: peripheral blood, taken from a patient treated with radiotherapy plus ipilimumab. This clonotype was obtained from a human donor with non-small cell lung cancer who had stable disease on radiotherapy plus ipilimumab. CDR3 DNA sequence: TGCGCCAGCAGCCAGGGGACTAGCGAAGGCTACGAGCAGTACTTC. As protein: CASSQGTSEGYEQYF.